Presented here are 21 T cell receptor beta chains from one specimen sequenced in a study of T cells after yellow fever vaccination. One entry per CDR3 protein results from TCRdb running MiXCR on the 5' RACE reads. The data contain 450,000 to 650,000 distinct CDR3 sequences, just over 20% of them seen just once; the ten biggest clones take up 16%. The source was PBMCs, collected approximately 20 days after the first yellow fever vaccination. Source of these receptors: a man younger than 30 who received the YFV17D yellow fever vaccine.

This chain uses TRBV12-3 or TRBV12-4 with TRBJ2-4; 8 nucleotides agree with TRBD2. J lost 7 bases, V lost 1 base, and 9 bases had no gene match. CDR3 length: 16 amino acids. This CDR3 reads CASSLGLGLAWNIQYF. Here the CDR3 DNA reads TGTGCCAGCAGTTTAGGCCTAGGACTAGCATGGAACATTCAGTACTTC.

The genes are TRBV11-1 and TRBJ2-1; no definite D call. This CDR3 is 13 amino acids long. Trimming removed 4 bases at V and 5 bases at J, with 9 bases between. Germline V gene lookup returns CDR1 SGHAT and CDR2 FQDESV (reference sequence). CDR3 sequence reads: CASSWAYDNEQFF. CDR3 bases: TGTGCCAGCAGCTGGGCGTACGACAATGAGCAGTTCTTC. Based on the CDR3 plus reference TRBV11-1 and TRBJ2-1, the full variable domain is EAEVAQSPRYKITEKSQAVAFWCDPISGHATLYWYRQILGQGPELLVQFQDESVVDDSQLPKDRFSAERLKGVDSTLKIQPAELGDSAMYLCASSWAYDNEQFFGPGTRLTVL.

This clonotype was seen a handful of times. The rearrangement links TRBV6-5 to TRBJ1-6; maybe TRBD1 (5 bases). The CDR3 totals 11 residues. V was cut by 6 bases and J by 13 bases, with 10 bases left in between. Per the germline V gene, CDR1 is MNHEY and CDR2 is SVGAGI. The CDR3 DNA is TGTGCCAGCAGCAATTCAGGGCCCCTCCACTTT. Protein: CASSNSGPLHF.

This clonotype appeared a few times. V is TRBV7-6 and J is TRBJ2-3, with D maybe TRBD1 (6 bases). CDR1 is SGHVS and CDR2 is FNYEAQ in the germline V gene. The CDR3 totals 16 residues. V shed 7 bases and J shed 2 bases, with 19 bases lying between them. In DNA, the CDR3 is TGTGCCAGCACCCCCTGTGGCAGGGACATCACAGATACGCAGTATTTT. Protein product: CASTPCGRDITDTQYF.

The rearrangement joins TRBV12-3 or TRBV12-4 to TRBJ1-6; TRBD1 matches at 7 bases. V was clipped by 6 bases and J by 2 bases; unmatched bases: 7. The CDR3 spans 16 residues. CDR3 nucleotide sequence: TGTGCCAGCAGGCAACCCACAGGGGCCTATAATTCACCCCTCCACTTT. Amino acids: CASRQPTGAYNSPLHF.

The rearrangement joins TRBV23-1 to TRBJ1-5; D is possibly TRBD1 (5 bases). TRBV23-1 is given ORF status, its function remaining uncertain. The CDR3 is 14 residues long. V shed 0 bases and J shed 4 bases, with 7 bases lying between them. CDR3 nucleotide sequence: TGCGCCAGCAGTCAATCGGGGGAAAATCAGCCCCAGCATTTT. Translating gives CASSQSGENQPQHF.

The gene calls are TRBV29-1 and TRBJ1-2; perhaps TRBD1 as D (6 bases). CDR3 length: 14 residues. The germline V and J ends were trimmed by 4 bases and 3 bases, with 15 bases remaining between them. Looked up from germline, CDR1 is SQVTM and CDR2 is ANQGSEA. The CDR3 region is CSVATGTPHYGYTF. The CDR3 region has the DNA TGCAGCGTTGCCACAGGGACACCACACTATGGCTACACCTTC.

This chain uses TRBV20-1 with TRBJ2-1; TRBD2 is a possible D gene (6 bases). Trimming took off 3 bases at V and 0 bases at J, with 12 bases between the two ends. This CDR3 contains 15 residues. CDR1 and CDR2 (germline): DFQATT, SNEGSKA (reference sequence). CDR3 residues: CSAREGLRSYNEQFF. The CDR3 region has the DNA TGCAGTGCTAGGGAGGGACTTCGCTCCTACAATGAGCAGTTCTTC.

This rearrangement joins TRBV7-9 to TRBJ2-7; no clear D. CDR1 and CDR2 (germline): SEHNR, FQNEAQ (reference sequence). The CDR3 is made up of 12 amino acids. With 4 bases removed from V and 1 base from J, the gap between germline ends came to 5 bases. The CDR3 DNA reads TGTGCCAGCAGCTCAGTATCCTACGAGCAGTACTTC. This translates into CASSSVSYEQYF.

The V and J genes are TRBV5-6 and TRBJ2-1; D is unclear. The CDR3 totals 13 residues. Germline-derived CDR1 and CDR2 are SGHDT and YYEEEE. Deletions cut 5 bases from V and 7 bases from J, with 13 bases between. In DNA, the CDR3 is TGTGCCAGCAGTTCAGGAATGTGGAATGAGCAGTTCTTC. Translation: CASSSGMWNEQFF.

This clonotype has a single count. This chain uses TRBV5-1 with TRBJ2-7; TRBD1 is a possible D gene (7 bases). CDR3 size: 16 residues. In germline, CDR1 is SGHRS, CDR2 YFSETQ. The ends were cut back, 4 bases at V and 3 bases at J, with 20 bases in the middle. The CDR3 DNA is TGCGCCAGCAGCCCAGCAGGGGGAGGTTTCCTCTACGAGCAGTACTTC. Translating it yields CASSPAGGGFLYEQYF.

The gene calls are TRBV12-1 and TRBJ2-3; the table's D call of TRBD1 was not tested on the DNA. TRBV12-1 is marked as a pseudogene. This CDR3 is built from 15 residues. The CDR3 sequence: CASARLWGVVDTQYF. The CDR3, as DNA: TGTGCCAGCGCTCGCCTTTGGGGGGTGGTAGATACGCAGTATTTT.

The rearrangement joins TRBV4-3 to TRBJ1-4; D gene uncertain. The ends were cut back, 4 bases at V and 10 bases at J, with 22 bases in the middle. This CDR3 is built from 16 residues. Looked up from germline, CDR1 is LGHNA and CDR2 is YSLEER. CDR3 sequence reads: CASSPDLSGNRGKLFF. The CDR3 DNA follows: TGCGCCAGCAGCCCCGACCTCTCGGGAAACCGGGGAAAACTGTTTTTT.

The chain combines TRBV6-5 with TRBJ1-2, with D perhaps TRBD1 (5 bases). Per germline, CDR1 MNHEY and CDR2 SVGAGI. This CDR3 contains 16 residues. V was clipped by 4 bases and J by 7 bases, with 22 bases between them. The CDR3 sequence: CASSSTLRGGVFGYTF. CDR3 in DNA: TGTGCCAGCAGTTCCACCCTTCGGGGAGGGGTTTTTGGCTACACCTTC.

This clonotype was recorded a few times. The chain has TRBV20-1 and TRBJ1-5; D possibly corresponds to TRBD1 (5 bases). Trimming left V 0 bases short and J 7 bases short, with 13 bases between. CDR3 length: 14 residues. Germline CDR1 is DFQATT and CDR2 is SNEGSKA (reference sequence). The CDR3 is CSARDRGPRQPQHF. CDR3 sequence (DNA): TGCAGTGCTAGAGATCGGGGCCCCCGGCAGCCCCAGCATTTT.

This clonotype has a handful of counts. The chain recombines TRBV6-2 or TRBV6-3 with TRBJ2-5, with TRBD2 identical over 14 bases. Trimming cost V 0 bases and J 5 bases; bases outside gene matches: 17. The CDR3 contains 21 residues. Per the germline V gene, CDR1 is MNHEY and CDR2 is SVGEGT. The CDR3 DNA sequence: TGTGCCAGCAGTTACTCGAACCCTTCGATCAGGACTAGCGGGGGGTGGGAGACCCAGTACTTC. Protein sequence: CASSYSNPSIRTSGGWETQYF.

This clonotype was detected a few times. The CDR3 DNA reads TGTGCCACCCAACCTACAGGGGGCAATCAGCCCCAGCATTTT. Its translation is CATQPTGGNQPQHF. The chain couples TRBV24-1 to TRBJ1-5; 7 positions match TRBD1. The V segment lost 9 bases and the J segment 2 bases; nucleotides outside the gene matches: 6. This CDR3 is 14 amino acids long. Germline values: CDR1 KGHDR, CDR2 SFDVKD.

This clonotype has ten or more counts. The genes are TRBV7-9 and TRBJ2-3; D call uncertain. CDR3 length: 14 residues. The germline CDR1 and CDR2 sequences are SEHNR and FQNEAQ (reference sequence). V was trimmed by 1 base and J by 2 bases, leaving 7 bases between them. In nucleotides, the CDR3 is TGTGCCAGCAGCTTAGTTTTTATCACAGATACGCAGTATTTT. Its translation is CASSLVFITDTQYF.

This rearrangement joins TRBV23-1 to TRBJ2-7; D might be TRBD2 (5 bases). TRBV23-1 is marked as an open reading frame, function uncertain. The V gene lost 0 bases and the J gene lost 2 bases, with 8 bases spanning the gap. There are 14 residues in the CDR3. CDR3: CASSQSRETYEQYV. CDR3 nucleotide sequence: TGCGCCAGCAGTCAATCTCGGGAAACCTACGAGCAGTACGTC.

This clonotype was observed a few times. The chain has TRBV5-5 and TRBJ2-7; D may correspond to TRBD1 or TRBD2 (5 bases each). CDR3 length equals 15 residues. The germline V gene has CDR1 SGHKS and CDR2 YYEKEE (reference sequence). Trimming cost V 4 bases and J 6 bases, with 20 bases left between them. CDR3 region: CASSVSGTAKGEQYV. For the CDR3, the DNA is TGTGCCAGCAGCGTCTCGGGGACGGCGAAGGGCGAGCAGTACGTC.

This clonotype came up many times. The chain has TRBV29-1 and TRBJ2-2; TRBD1 matches at 7 bases. Germline V gives CDR1 SQVTM, CDR2 ANQGSEA. The CDR3 is made up of 19 amino acids. Unmatched junction bases numbered 24, after V lost 7 bases and J lost 4 bases. The CDR3 spells CSAYLKSRGSTSLTGELFF. In DNA, the CDR3 is TGCAGCGCCTACCTTAAAAGCAGGGGGAGTACCAGCCTCACCGGGGAGCTGTTTTTT.